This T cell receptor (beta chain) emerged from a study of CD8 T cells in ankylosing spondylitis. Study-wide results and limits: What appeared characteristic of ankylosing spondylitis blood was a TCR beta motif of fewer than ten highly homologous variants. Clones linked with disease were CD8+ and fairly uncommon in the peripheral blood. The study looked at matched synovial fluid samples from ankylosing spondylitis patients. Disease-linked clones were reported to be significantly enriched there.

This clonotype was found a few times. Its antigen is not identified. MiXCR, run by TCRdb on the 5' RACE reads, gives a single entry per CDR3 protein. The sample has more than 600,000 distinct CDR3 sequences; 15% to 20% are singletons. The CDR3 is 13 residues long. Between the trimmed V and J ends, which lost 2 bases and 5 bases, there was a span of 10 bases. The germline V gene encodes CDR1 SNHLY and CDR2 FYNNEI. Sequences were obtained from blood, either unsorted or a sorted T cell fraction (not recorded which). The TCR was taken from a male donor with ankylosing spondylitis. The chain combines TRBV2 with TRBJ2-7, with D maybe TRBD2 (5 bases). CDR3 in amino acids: CASSERGYDEQYF. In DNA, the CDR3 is TGTGCCAGCAGTGAACGGGGTTACGACGAGCAGTACTTC.